This T cell receptor (beta chain) was identified during a study of blood T cell repertoires in COVID-19. Turning to the study itself: Italy, Spain and the United States were the sources of the convalescent and acute COVID-19 samples. Nucleic acid was either cDNA or gDNA, and it came from T cells, B-cell-depleted T cells, or PBMCs.

The germline V gene encodes CDR1 SGDLS and CDR2 YYNGEE. V was shortened by 0 bases and J by 0 bases, with 9 bases between the two germline ends. The CDR3 extends over 15 amino acids. As handled by the study authors: The assay estimated nucleated cells by amplifying reference gene primers. Assay: immunoSEQ multiplex PCR; the TCRdb copy retains only in-frame clones and omits some. V and J calls plus clone size are reproduced from that table; the DNA served to infer D and trimming. The sample has about 95,000 clones, roughly 90% seen once. In this sample, this clone turned up once. The sample consisted of peripheral blood. The origin of this receptor is an older woman with acute or convalescent COVID-19. This chain joins TRBV9 and TRBJ1-2; D ambiguous. DNA for the CDR3: TGTGCCAGCAGCGTAGGGGCTCAAGCTAACTATGGCTACACCTTC. Amino acids: CASSVGAQANYGYTF. Drawing the rest from reference TRBV9 and TRBJ1-2, the complete variable domain is DSGVTQTPKHLITATGQRVTLRCSPRSGDLSVYWYQQSLDQGLQFLIQYYNGEERAKGNILERFSAQQFPDLHSELNLSSLELGDSALYFCASSVGAQANYGYTFGSGTRLTVV.